This is a list of T cell receptor beta chains from one sample in a study of blood T cell repertoires in COVID-19. Generated by immunoSEQ multiplex PCR, the TCRdb table keeps only in-frame clones and is missing some. Of hundreds of thousands of clones in the sample, about 89% are singletons; the top ten hold approximately 4.1%. Specimen: PBMCs or T cells enriched from blood (not recorded which). Source of these receptors: a young woman who had recovered from COVID-19. CDR3s include the opening cysteine and the closing phenylalanine or tryptophan. D genes are given only for firm matches. Some rows have no size entry. The others give once, few or many, or a class for an expanded clone.

V: TRBV18; J: TRBJ2-7; size: -; D: TRBD1; DNA: TGTGCCAGCTCACTCTCCGGGACAGGGAGGGAGTACGAGCAGTACTTC; CDR3: CASSLSGTGREYEQYF
V: TRBV4-1; J: TRBJ2-1; size: -; D: -; DNA: TGCGCCAGCAGCCAAGAGGCGCGGGACTGGCCCAATGAGCAGTTCTTC; CDR3: CASSQEARDWPNEQFF
V: TRBV2; J: TRBJ1-1; size: few; D: -; DNA: TGTGCCAGCAGGCCCGAGTTTAAAGAAGCTTTCTTT; CDR3: CASRPEFKEAFF
V: TRBV5-4; J: TRBJ2-2; size: -; D: TRBD2; DNA: TGTGCCAGCAGCTTCGCGGGGGAGGCCGGGGAGCTGTTTTTT; CDR3: CASSFAGEAGELFF
V: TRBV24-1; J: TRBJ2-5; size: -; D: TRBD1; DNA: TGTGCCACCAGGGGGACAGATCAAGAGACCCAGTACTTC; CDR3: CATRGTDQETQYF
V: TRBV18; J: TRBJ1-1; size: few; D: TRBD1; DNA: TGTGCCAGCTCACTTAACCCCCGGGACAGGGAGTTTAGTCGGGCGGACACTGAAGCTTTCTTT; CDR3: CASSLNPRDREFSRADTEAFF
V: TRBV6-5; J: TRBJ2-7; size: -; D: TRBD2; DNA: TGTGCCAGCAGGCCGACTAGCGGGAACTCCTACGAGCAGTACTTC; CDR3: CASRPTSGNSYEQYF
V: TRBV5-1; J: TRBJ1-2; size: -; D: -; DNA: TGCGCCAGCAGCTTGGAGCAGGGGAGAGGCTATGGCTACACCTTC; CDR3: CASSLEQGRGYGYTF
V: TRBV5-1; J: TRBJ1-5; size: -; D: TRBD1; DNA: TGCGCCAGCAGCTTGGCAGGGGGCGATCAGACTCAGCCCCAGCATTTT; CDR3: CASSLAGGDQTQPQHF
V: TRBV4-1; J: TRBJ1-5; size: -; D: -; DNA: TGCGCCAGCAGCCAAGTAGGAGTAGTCAATCAGCCCCAGCATTTT; CDR3: CASSQVGVVNQPQHF
V: TRBV5-4; J: TRBJ2-1; size: -; D: -; DNA: TGTGCCAGCAGCTTGGGGACTACGTTCAATGAGCAGTTCTTC; CDR3: CASSLGTTFNEQFF
V: TRBV27; J: TRBJ1-1; size: -; D: TRBD1; DNA: TGTGCCAGCCACAGGGGGAACACTGAAGCTTTCTTT; CDR3: CASHRGNTEAFF
V: TRBV6-2/TRBV6-3; J: TRBJ1-1; size: -; D: -; DNA: TGTGCCAGCAGCCCTACAGGGAGAGGGACTGAAGCTTTCTTT; CDR3: CASSPTGRGTEAFF
V: TRBV19; J: TRBJ1-5; size: -; D: TRBD1; DNA: TGTGCCAGTAGTGACAGGGCAGGACAGCCCCAGCATTTT; CDR3: CASSDRAGQPQHF
V: TRBV3-1/TRBV3-2; J: TRBJ1-2; size: -; D: -; DNA: TGTGCCAGCAGCCAGAGGTCGTCGATCTATGGCTACACCTTC; CDR3: CASSQRSSIYGYTF
V: TRBV7-3; J: TRBJ2-2; size: -; D: -; DNA: TGTGCCAGCAGCTCCGTTGGGGAGCCCGGGGAGCTGTTTTTT; CDR3: CASSSVGEPGELFF
V: TRBV7-3; J: TRBJ1-1; size: -; D: -; DNA: TGTGCCAGCAGCTCCCAGGGGAACACTGAAGCTTTCTTT; CDR3: CASSSQGNTEAFF
V: TRBV4-3; J: TRBJ1-6; size: -; D: -; DNA: TGCGCCAGCAGCCAAGATCCCGGAGAGAGTTCACCCCTCCACTTT; CDR3: CASSQDPGESSPLHF
V: TRBV5-1; J: TRBJ2-2; size: -; D: -; DNA: TGCGCCAGCAGCTTGGAGGTTGGAGCGAACACCGGGGAGCTGTTTTTT; CDR3: CASSLEVGANTGELFF
V: TRBV20-1; J: TRBJ2-1; size: -; D: -; DNA: TGCAGTGCTCTAAGGGGTGAGCAGTTCTTC; CDR3: CSALRGEQFF
V: TRBV28; J: TRBJ1-2; size: -; D: -; DNA: TGTGCCAGCAGTTTTGGGGGGGATCGCTACACCTTC; CDR3: CASSFGGDRYTF
V: TRBV5-1; J: TRBJ1-1; size: -; D: -; DNA: TGCGCCAGCAGCTTGGCAGGGGCGAACACTGAAGCTTTCTTT; CDR3: CASSLAGANTEAFF
V: TRBV6-5; J: TRBJ2-7; size: -; D: -; DNA: TGTGCCAGTCAGGACAGCAATCAAGACGAGCAGTACTTC; CDR3: CASQDSNQDEQYF
V: TRBV19; J: TRBJ2-6; size: -; D: TRBD1; DNA: TGTGCCAGTAGTGGACAGGGCTGGACTTCTGGGGCCAACGTCCTGACTTTC; CDR3: CASSGQGWTSGANVLTF
V: TRBV3-1/TRBV3-2; J: TRBJ1-1; size: -; D: TRBD1; DNA: TGTGCCAGCAGTCCACCGACAGGGCGGACTGAAGCTTTCTTT; CDR3: CASSPPTGRTEAFF
V: TRBV18; J: TRBJ2-1; size: -; D: TRBD1; DNA: TGTGCCAGCTCAATTGGACAGGGGGATGAGCAGTTCTTC; CDR3: CASSIGQGDEQFF
V: TRBV2; J: TRBJ2-2; size: -; D: -; DNA: TGTGCCAGCAGTGAACTGCAGGGCACCGGGGAGCTGTTTTTT; CDR3: CASSELQGTGELFF
V: TRBV2; J: TRBJ1-5; size: -; D: TRBD1; DNA: TGTGCCAGCAGTGAATTTGGGGGACAGGGCGGCAATCAGCCCCAGCATTTT; CDR3: CASSEFGGQGGNQPQHF
V: TRBV19; J: TRBJ2-5; size: -; D: -; DNA: TGTGCCAGTAGTATAGGTAGGAAAAGGAGTTACCAAGAGACCCAGTACTTC; CDR3: CASSIGRKRSYQETQYF
V: TRBV9; J: TRBJ2-3; size: -; D: TRBD2; DNA: TGTGCCAGCAGCGCGGGACTAGCGGGAGGAGAGACAGATACGCAGTATTTT; CDR3: CASSAGLAGGETDTQYF
V: TRBV7-2; J: TRBJ2-1; size: -; D: TRBD2; DNA: TGTGCCAGCAGCTTAGGTAGCGGGCGGCCGAATGAGCAGTTCTTC; CDR3: CASSLGSGRPNEQFF
V: TRBV10-1; J: TRBJ1-4; size: -; D: -; DNA: TGCGCCAGCAGTGAGGGGAGACTTAATGAAAAACTGTTTTTT; CDR3: CASSEGRLNEKLFF
V: TRBV13; J: TRBJ2-7; size: -; D: TRBD1; DNA: TGTGCCAGCAGCTCCCCCCCGGGACAGGGCTCCTACGAGCAGTACTTC; CDR3: CASSSPPGQGSYEQYF
V: TRBV9; J: TRBJ2-7; size: few; D: TRBD2; DNA: TGTGCCAGCAGCGCAACGGGACTAGCGGGATACTACGAGCAGTACTTC; CDR3: CASSATGLAGYYEQYF
V: TRBV11-2; J: TRBJ1-1; size: -; D: TRBD1; DNA: TGTGCCAGCAGCTTTCCCAGGGGGCGGTACACTGAAGCTTTCTTT; CDR3: CASSFPRGRYTEAFF
V: TRBV30; J: TRBJ1-4; size: -; D: TRBD1; DNA: TGTGCCTGGAGTGCAGGGACAGGGGCTGAAAAACTGTTTTTT; CDR3: CAWSAGTGAEKLFF
V: TRBV9; J: TRBJ1-1; size: -; D: -; DNA: TGTGCCAGCAGCTCCCGGGATTTGAACACTGAAGCTTTCTTT; CDR3: CASSSRDLNTEAFF
V: TRBV18; J: TRBJ1-1; size: -; D: TRBD1; DNA: TGTGCCAGCTCACGACAGGGTCTTGGTGGTGAAGCTTTCTTT; CDR3: CASSRQGLGGEAFF
V: TRBV19; J: TRBJ1-1; size: once; D: -; DNA: TGTGCCAGTAGTATTTCCGGGAACACTGAAGCTTTCTTT; CDR3: CASSISGNTEAFF
V: TRBV2; J: TRBJ2-7; size: -; D: TRBD2; DNA: TGTGCCAGCAGCGGACTAGCGGGTTCATACGAGCAGTACTTC; CDR3: CASSGLAGSYEQYF
V: TRBV7-3; J: TRBJ2-1; size: -; D: TRBD2; DNA: TGTGCCAGCAGCTTATCCTCTAGCGGTAATGAGCAGTTCTTC; CDR3: CASSLSSSGNEQFF
V: TRBV18; J: TRBJ1-3; size: -; D: -; DNA: TGTGCCAGCTCAGCCAACGGGGATCTCGGAAACACCATATATTTT; CDR3: CASSANGDLGNTIYF
V: TRBV7-2; J: TRBJ2-7; size: -; D: -; DNA: TGTGCCAGCAGCTTAGAGGCGGGGAGCTCCTACGAGCAGTACTTC; CDR3: CASSLEAGSSYEQYF
V: TRBV7-7; J: TRBJ2-5; size: once; D: TRBD1; DNA: TGTGCTAGCAGCTTAGACAGGGAAGAGACCCAGTACTTC; CDR3: CASSLDREETQYF
V: TRBV2; J: TRBJ2-5; size: -; D: -; DNA: TGTGCCAGCAGCAGAGCGTTCGGAGAGACCCAGTACTTC; CDR3: CASSRAFGETQYF
V: TRBV19; J: TRBJ2-5; size: -; D: -; DNA: TGTGCCAGTATAGAGGGAGACGGCGAGACCCAGTACTTC; CDR3: CASIEGDGETQYF
V: TRBV7-2; J: TRBJ1-6; size: -; D: -; DNA: TGTGCCAGCAGCTTAGGAGGAAATCCTAATAGTTCACCCCTCCACTTT; CDR3: CASSLGGNPNSSPLHF
V: TRBV19; J: TRBJ2-2; size: few; D: TRBD2; DNA: TGTGCCAGTAGCTCTCCGGGGGGGCTTAACACCGGGGAGCTGTTTTTT; CDR3: CASSSPGGLNTGELFF